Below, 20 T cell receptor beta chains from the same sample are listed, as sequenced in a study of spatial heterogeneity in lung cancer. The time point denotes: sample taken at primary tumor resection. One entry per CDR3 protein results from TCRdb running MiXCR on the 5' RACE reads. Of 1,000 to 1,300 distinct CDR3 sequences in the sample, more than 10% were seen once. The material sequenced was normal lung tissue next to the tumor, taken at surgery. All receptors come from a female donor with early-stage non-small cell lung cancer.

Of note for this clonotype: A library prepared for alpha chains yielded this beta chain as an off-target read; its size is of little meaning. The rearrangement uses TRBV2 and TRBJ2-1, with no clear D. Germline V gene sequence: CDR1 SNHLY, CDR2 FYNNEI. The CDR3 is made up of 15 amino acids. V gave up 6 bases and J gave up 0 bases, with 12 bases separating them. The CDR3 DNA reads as TGTGCCAGCAGGGCGTCGACCAGCTCCTACAATGAGCAGTTCTTC. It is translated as CASRASTSSYNEQFF.

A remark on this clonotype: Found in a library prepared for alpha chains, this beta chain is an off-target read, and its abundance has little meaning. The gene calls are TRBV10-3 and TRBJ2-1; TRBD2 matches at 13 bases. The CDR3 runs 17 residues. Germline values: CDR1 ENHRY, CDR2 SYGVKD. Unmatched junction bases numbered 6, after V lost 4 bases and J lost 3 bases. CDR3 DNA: TGTGCCATCAGTGGAACTAGCGGGGGGGCCTACTACAATGAGCAGTTCTTC. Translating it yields CAISGTSGGAYYNEQFF.

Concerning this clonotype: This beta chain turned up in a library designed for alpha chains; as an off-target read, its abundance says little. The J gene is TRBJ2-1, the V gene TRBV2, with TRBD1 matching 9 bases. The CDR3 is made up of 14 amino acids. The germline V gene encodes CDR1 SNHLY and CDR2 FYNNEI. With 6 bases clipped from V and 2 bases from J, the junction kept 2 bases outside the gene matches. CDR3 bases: TGTGCCAGCAGAGGACAGGGGACCTACAATGAGCAGTTCTTC. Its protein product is CASRGQGTYNEQFF.

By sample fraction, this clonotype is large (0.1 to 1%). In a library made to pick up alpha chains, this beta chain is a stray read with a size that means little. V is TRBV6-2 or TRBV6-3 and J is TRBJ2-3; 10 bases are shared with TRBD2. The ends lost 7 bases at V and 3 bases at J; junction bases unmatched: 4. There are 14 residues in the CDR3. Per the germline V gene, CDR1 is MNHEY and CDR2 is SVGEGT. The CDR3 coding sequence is TGTGCCAGCACCAGGGGACTAGCGACAGATACGCAGTATTTT. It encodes CASTRGLATDTQYF.

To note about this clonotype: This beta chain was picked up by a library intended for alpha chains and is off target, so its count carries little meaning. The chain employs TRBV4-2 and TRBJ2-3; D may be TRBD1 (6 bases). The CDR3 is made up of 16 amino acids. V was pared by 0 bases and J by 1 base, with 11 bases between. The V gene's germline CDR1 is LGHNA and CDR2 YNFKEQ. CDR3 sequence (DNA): TGTGCCAGCAGCCAAGATGGGGGCCTCGGCACAGATACGCAGTATTTT. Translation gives CASSQDGGLGTDTQYF.

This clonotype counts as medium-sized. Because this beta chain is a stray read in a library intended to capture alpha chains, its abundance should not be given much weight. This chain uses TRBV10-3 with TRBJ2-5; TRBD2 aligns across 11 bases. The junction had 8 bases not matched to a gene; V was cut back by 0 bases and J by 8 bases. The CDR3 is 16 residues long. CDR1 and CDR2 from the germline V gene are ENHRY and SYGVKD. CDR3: CAISESRTSGLVTQYF. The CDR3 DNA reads TGTGCCATCAGTGAGTCACGGACTAGCGGGCTGGTTACCCAGTACTTC.

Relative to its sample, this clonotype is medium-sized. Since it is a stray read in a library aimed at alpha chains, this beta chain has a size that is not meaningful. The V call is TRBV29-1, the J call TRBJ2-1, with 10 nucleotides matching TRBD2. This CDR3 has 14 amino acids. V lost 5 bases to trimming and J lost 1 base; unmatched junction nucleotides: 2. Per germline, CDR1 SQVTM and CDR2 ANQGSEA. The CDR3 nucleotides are TGCAGCGTTAGCGGGGGGGCGTCCTACAATGAGCAGTTCTTC. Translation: CSVSGGASYNEQFF.

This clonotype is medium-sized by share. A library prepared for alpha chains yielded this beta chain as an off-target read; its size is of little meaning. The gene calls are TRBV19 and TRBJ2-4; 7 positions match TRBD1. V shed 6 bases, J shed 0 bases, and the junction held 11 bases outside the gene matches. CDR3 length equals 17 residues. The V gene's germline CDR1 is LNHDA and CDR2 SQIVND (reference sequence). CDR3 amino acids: CASSLSTGTAAKNIQYF. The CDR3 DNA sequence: TGTGCCAGTAGCCTCTCAACCGGGACAGCAGCCAAAAACATTCAGTACTTC.

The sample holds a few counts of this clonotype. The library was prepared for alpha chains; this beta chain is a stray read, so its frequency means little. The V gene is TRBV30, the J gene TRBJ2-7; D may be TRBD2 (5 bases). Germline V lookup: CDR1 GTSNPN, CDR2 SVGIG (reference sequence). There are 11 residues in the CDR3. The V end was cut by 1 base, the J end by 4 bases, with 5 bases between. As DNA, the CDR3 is TGTGCCTGGAGTGAGCGGTACGAGCAGTACTTC. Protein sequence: CAWSERYEQYF.

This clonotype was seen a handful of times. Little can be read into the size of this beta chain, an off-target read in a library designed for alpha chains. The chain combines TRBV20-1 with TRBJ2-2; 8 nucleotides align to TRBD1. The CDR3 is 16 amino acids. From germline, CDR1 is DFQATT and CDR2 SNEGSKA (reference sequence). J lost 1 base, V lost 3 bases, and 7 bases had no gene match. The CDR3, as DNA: TGCAGTGCTAGGGACAGGGTCTCGGGGAACACCGGGGAGCTGTTTTTT. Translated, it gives CSARDRVSGNTGELFF.

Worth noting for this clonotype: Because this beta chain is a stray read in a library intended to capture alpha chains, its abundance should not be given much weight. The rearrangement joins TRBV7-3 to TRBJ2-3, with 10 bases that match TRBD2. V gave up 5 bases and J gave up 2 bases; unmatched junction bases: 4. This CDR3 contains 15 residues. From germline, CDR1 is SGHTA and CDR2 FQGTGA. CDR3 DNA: TGTGCCAGCAGCCGTAGCGGGAGGAACACAGATACGCAGTATTTT. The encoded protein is CASSRSGRNTDTQYF.

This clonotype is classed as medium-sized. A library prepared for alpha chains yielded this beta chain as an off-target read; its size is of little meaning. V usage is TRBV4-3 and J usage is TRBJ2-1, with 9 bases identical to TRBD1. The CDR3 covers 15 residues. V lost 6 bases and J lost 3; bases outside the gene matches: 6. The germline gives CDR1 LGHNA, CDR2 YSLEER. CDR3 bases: TGCGCCAGCAGTGACCGGGACAGGGTCTACAATGAGCAGTTCTTC. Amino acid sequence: CASSDRDRVYNEQFF.

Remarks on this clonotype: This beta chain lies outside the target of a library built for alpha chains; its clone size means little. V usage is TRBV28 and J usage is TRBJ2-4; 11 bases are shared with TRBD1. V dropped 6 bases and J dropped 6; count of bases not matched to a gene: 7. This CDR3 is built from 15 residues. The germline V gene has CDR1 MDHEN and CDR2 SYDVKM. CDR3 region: CASRSGQGVGNIQYF. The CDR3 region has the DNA TGTGCCAGCAGATCGGGACAGGGGGTCGGAAACATTCAGTACTTC.

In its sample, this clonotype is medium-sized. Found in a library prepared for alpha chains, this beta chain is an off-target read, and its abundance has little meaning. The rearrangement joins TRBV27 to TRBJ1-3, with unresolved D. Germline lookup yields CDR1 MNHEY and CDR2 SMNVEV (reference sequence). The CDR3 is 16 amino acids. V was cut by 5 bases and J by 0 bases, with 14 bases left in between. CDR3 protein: CASSPSFSSSGNTIYF. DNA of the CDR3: TGTGCCAGCAGTCCCTCATTCTCGAGCTCTGGAAACACCATATATTTT.

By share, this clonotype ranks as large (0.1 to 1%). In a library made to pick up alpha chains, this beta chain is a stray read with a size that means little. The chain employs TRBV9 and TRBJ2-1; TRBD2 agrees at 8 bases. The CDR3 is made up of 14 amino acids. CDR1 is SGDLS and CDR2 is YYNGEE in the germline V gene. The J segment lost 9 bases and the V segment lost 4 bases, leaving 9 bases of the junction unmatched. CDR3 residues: CASSPHLTSGEQFF. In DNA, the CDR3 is TGTGCCAGCAGCCCCCACTTAACTAGCGGTGAGCAGTTCTTC. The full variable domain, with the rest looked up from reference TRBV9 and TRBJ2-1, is DSGVTQTPKHLITATGQRVTLRCSPRSGDLSVYWYQQSLDQGLQFLIQYYNGEERAKGNILERFSAQQFPDLHSELNLSSLELGDSALYFCASSPHLTSGEQFFGPGTRLTVL.

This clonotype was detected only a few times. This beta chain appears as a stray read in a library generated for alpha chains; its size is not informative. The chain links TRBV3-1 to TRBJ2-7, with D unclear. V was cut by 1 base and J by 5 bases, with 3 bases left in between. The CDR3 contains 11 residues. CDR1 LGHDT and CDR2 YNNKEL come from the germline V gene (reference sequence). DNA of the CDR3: TGTGCCAGCAGCCAAGGGCACGAGCAGTACTTC. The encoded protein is CASSQGHEQYF.

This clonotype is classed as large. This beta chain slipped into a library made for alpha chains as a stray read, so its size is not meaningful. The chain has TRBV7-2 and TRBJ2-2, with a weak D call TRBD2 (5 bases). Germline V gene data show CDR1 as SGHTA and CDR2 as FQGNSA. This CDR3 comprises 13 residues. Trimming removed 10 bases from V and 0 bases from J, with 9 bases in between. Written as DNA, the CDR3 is TGTGCCACGGACTTCTCGAACACCGGGGAGCTGTTTTTT. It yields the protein CATDFSNTGELFF.

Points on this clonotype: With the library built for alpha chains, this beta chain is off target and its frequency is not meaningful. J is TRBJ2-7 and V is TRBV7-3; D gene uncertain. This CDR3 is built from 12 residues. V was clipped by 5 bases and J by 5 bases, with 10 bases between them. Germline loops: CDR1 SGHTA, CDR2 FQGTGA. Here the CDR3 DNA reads TGTGCCAGCAGCCCCTCTGGTAACGAGCAGTACTTC. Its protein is CASSPSGNEQYF.

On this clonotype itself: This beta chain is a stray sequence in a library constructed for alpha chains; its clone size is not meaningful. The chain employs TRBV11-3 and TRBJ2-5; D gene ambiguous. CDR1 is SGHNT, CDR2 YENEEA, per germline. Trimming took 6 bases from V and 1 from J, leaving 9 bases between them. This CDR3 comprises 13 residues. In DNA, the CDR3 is TGTGCCAGCAGGGGTTGGGGCCAAGAGACCCAGTACTTC. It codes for CASRGWGQETQYF.

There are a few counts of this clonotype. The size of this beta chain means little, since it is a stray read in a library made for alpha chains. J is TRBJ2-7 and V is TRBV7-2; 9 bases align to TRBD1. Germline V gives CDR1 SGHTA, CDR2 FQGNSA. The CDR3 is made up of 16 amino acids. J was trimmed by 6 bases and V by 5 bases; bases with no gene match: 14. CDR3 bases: TGTGCCAGCAGCCTCCTTGGCGGGACAGGGTTCGTCGAGCAGTACTTC. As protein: CASSLLGGTGFVEQYF.